The next 6 T cell receptor beta chains were all read from a single sample in a study of T cell responses to AZD1222 COVID-19 vaccine. Sequencing was performed with immunoSEQ multiplex PCR; in TCRdb, only in-frame clones are kept and a portion is missing. Among approximately 120,000 clones, 90% were seen once, and the ten largest hold about 7%. The material sequenced was peripheral blood, taken on day 0 of AZD1222 vaccination. The receptors originated from an adult in good health.

This sequence joins TRBV28 and TRBJ2-3, with 7 positions matching TRBD1. CDR1 and CDR2 (germline): MDHEN, SYDVKM. The CDR3 extends over 16 amino acids. J lost 3 bases, V lost 5 bases, and 11 bases had no gene match. CDR3: CASSPPDRMATDTQYF. CDR3 DNA sequence: TGTGCCAGCAGTCCCCCGGACAGGATGGCAACAGATACGCAGTATTTT.

This chain uses TRBV9 with TRBJ2-2, with 9 bases fitting TRBD2. Looked up from germline, CDR1 is SGDLS and CDR2 is YYNGEE. J lost 2 bases, V lost 0 bases, and 5 bases had no gene match. This CDR3 is built from 17 residues. CDR3 nucleotides: TGTGCCAGCAGCGTAGTCGGCCTAGCGGGAAACACCGGGGAGCTGTTTTTT. It yields the protein CASSVVGLAGNTGELFF.

The chain joins TRBV6-1 to TRBJ1-6, with 9 bases matching TRBD1. CDR3 length equals 15 residues. Looked up from germline, CDR1 is MNHNS and CDR2 is SASEGT. Unmatched junction bases numbered 7, after V lost 3 bases and J lost 10 bases. The CDR3 is CASSDAGQGYSPLHF. The CDR3 region has the DNA TGTGCCAGCAGTGACGCGGGACAGGGATACTCACCCCTCCACTTT.

The CDR3 coding sequence is TGTGCCATCAGGGGCGGGGTCGCCTACGAGCAGTACTTC. Translated, it gives CAIRGGVAYEQYF. The chain combines TRBV10-3 with TRBJ2-7, with D perhaps TRBD2 (6 bases). This CDR3 is built from 13 residues. V lost 6 bases, J lost 2 bases, and 11 bases lay in between. Germline V lookup: CDR1 ENHRY, CDR2 SYGVKD.

The chain joins TRBV5-1 to TRBJ2-2; 8 bases are a match to TRBD2. V shed 0 bases, J shed 1 base, and the junction held 2 bases outside the gene matches. Germline V lookup: CDR1 SGHRS, CDR2 YFSETQ. The CDR3 totals 16 residues. Here the CDR3 DNA reads TGCGCCAGCAGCTTGGTACTAGCGGTGAACACCGGGGAGCTGTTTTTT. Translation gives CASSLVLAVNTGELFF.

The CDR3 DNA reads TGTGCCAGCATTGCTGGACCCCAAATGGCCCAGTACTTC. Residues: CASIAGPQMAQYF. V gene TRBV6-5 combines with J gene TRBJ2-5, with no clear D. The CDR3 spans 13 residues. Trimming took off 7 bases at V and 9 bases at J, with 18 bases between the two ends. CDR1 and CDR2 from the germline V gene are MNHEY and SVGAGI.